The source of this T cell receptor beta chain is a study of shared clonotypes between healthy human individuals. This table comes from immunoSEQ multiplex PCR, and its TCRdb copy is limited to in-frame clones, with some not included. The table lists around 940,000 clones, roughly 72% of them singletons. Per the germline V gene, CDR1 is MNHEY and CDR2 is SVGAGI. The CDR3 is 13 residues long. Trimming took off 6 bases at V and 9 bases at J, with 12 bases between the two ends. Of note for this clone: No antigen is known for it.

Study-wide points: Only blood samples were collected, and tissue repertoires likely differ.

V and J are TRBV6-5 and TRBJ1-6, with D uncertain. Specimen: memory CD4+ T cells sorted from blood. The subset was: CD45RA-negative fraction. This receptor was identified in a man aged 18 to 29 in good health. CDR3 in DNA: TGTGCCAGCAGACTGGTCTGGGGTTCACCCCTCCACTTT. Translating gives CASRLVWGSPLHF.